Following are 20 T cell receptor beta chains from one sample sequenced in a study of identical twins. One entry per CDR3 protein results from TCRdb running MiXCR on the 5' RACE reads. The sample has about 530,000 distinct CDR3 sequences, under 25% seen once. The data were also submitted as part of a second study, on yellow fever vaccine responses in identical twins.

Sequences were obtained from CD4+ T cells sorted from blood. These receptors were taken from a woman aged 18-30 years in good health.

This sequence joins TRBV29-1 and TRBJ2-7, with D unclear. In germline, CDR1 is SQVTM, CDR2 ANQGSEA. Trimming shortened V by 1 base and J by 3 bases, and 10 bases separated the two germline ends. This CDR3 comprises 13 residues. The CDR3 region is CSVEGASRYEQYF. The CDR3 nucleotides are TGCAGCGTTGAAGGGGCGAGCCGCTACGAGCAGTACTTC.

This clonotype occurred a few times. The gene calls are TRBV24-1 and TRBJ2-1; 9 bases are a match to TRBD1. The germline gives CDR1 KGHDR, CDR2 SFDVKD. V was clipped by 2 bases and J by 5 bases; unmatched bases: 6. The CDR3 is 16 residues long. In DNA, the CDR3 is TGTGCCACCAGTGATTGGGGACAGGGTACCGACAATGAGCAGTTCTTC. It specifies CATSDWGQGTDNEQFF.

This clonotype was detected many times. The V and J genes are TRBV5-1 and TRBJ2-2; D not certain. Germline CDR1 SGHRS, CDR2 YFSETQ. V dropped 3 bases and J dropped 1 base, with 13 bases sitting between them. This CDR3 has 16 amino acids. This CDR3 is CASSSGTLQNTGELFF. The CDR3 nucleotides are TGCGCCAGCAGCTCCGGTACACTCCAGAACACCGGGGAGCTGTTTTTT. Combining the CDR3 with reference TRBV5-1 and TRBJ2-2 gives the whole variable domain KAGVTQTPRYLIKTRGQQVTLSCSPISGHRSVSWYQQTPGQGLQFLFEYFSETQRNKGNFPGRFSGRQFSNSRSEMNVSTLELGDSALYLCASSSGTLQNTGELFFGEGSRLTVL.

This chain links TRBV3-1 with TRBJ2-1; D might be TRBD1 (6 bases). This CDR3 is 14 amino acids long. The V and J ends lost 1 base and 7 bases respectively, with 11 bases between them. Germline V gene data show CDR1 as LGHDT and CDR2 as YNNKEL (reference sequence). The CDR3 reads CASSQGGTINEQFF. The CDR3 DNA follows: TGTGCCAGCAGCCAAGGGGGGACAATTAATGAGCAGTTCTTC.

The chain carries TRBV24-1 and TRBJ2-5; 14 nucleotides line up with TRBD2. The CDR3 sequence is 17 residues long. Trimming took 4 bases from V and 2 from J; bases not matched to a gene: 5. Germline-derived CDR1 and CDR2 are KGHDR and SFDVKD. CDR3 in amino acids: CATSERTSGGLQETQYF. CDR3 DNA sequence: TGTGCCACCAGTGAGCGGACTAGCGGGGGGCTTCAAGAGACCCAGTACTTC.

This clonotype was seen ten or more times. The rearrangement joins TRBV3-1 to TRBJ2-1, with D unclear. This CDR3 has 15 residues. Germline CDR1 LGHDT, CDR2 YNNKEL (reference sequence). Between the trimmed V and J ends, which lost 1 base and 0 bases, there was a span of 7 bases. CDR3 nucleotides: TGTGCCAGCAGCCAAGGAGGAAGCTCCTACAATGAGCAGTTCTTC. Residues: CASSQGGSSYNEQFF.

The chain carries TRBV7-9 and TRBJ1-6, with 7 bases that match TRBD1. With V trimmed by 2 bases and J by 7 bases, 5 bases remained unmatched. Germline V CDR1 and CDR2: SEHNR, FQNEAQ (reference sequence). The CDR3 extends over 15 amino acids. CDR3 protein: CASSLWTGGNSPLHF. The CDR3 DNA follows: TGTGCCAGCAGCTTATGGACAGGAGGAAATTCACCCCTCCACTTT.

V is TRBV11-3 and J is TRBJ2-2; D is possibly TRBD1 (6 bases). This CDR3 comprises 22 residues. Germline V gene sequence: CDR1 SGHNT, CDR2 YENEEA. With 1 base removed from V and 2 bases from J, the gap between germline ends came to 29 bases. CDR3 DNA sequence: TGTGCCAGCAGCTTAGGAACCCTTAGAGGGGCCAGGGGAACACCCAACACCGGGGAGCTGTTTTTT. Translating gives CASSLGTLRGARGTPNTGELFF.

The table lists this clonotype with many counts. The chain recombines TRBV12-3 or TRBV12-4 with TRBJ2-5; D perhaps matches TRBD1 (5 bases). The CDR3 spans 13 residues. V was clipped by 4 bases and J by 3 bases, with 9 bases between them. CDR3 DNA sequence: TGTGCCAGCAGTTCCTCAGGGAAAGAGACCCAGTACTTC. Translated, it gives CASSSSGKETQYF.

The CDR3: CASSFKGSGGAEDTQYF. CDR3 nucleotide sequence: TGTGCCAGCAGTTTTAAAGGAAGCGGGGGGGCGGAAGATACGCAGTATTTT. The rearrangement joins TRBV12-3 or TRBV12-4 to TRBJ2-3; 10 nucleotides agree with TRBD2. Trimming at V came to 3 bases and at J to 5 bases, leaving 11 bases not matched to a gene. The CDR3 loop spans 17 amino acids.

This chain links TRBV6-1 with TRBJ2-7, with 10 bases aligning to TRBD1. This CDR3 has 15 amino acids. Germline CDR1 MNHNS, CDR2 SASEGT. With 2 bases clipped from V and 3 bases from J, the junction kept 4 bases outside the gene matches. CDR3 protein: CASSEPGQGSYEQYF. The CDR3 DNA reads TGTGCCAGCAGTGAACCGGGACAGGGGAGCTACGAGCAGTACTTC.

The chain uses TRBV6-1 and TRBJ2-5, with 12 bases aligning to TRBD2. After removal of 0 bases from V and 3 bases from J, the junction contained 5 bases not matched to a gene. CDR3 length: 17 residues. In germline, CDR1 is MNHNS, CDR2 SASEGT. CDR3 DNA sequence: TGTGCCAGCAGTGAAGCTAGGACTAGCGGGAATAAAGAGACCCAGTACTTC. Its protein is CASSEARTSGNKETQYF.

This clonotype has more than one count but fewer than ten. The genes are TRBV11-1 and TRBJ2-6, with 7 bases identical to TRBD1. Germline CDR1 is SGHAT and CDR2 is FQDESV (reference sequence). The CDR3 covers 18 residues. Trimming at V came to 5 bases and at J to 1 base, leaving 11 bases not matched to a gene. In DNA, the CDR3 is TGTGCCAGCAGCCCCCAGGGGGTTGAGATTTCTGGGGCCAACGTCCTGACTTTC. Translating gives CASSPQGVEISGANVLTF.

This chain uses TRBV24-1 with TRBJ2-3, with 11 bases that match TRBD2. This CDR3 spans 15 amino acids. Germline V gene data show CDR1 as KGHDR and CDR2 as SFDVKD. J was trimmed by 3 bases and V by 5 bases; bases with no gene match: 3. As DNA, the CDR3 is TGTGCCACCAGTGTTCCTAGCGGGAGGACAGATACGCAGTATTTT. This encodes CATSVPSGRTDTQYF.

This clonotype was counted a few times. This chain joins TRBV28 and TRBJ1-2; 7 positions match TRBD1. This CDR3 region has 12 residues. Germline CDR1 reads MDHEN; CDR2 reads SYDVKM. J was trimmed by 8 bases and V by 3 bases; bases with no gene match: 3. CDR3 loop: CASSLARGGYTF. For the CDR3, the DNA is TGTGCCAGCAGTTTGGCCAGGGGGGGCTACACCTTC.

The CDR3: CATSRGLAGSSYEQYF. The CDR3 DNA sequence: TGTGCCACCAGCAGAGGACTAGCGGGGAGCTCCTACGAGCAGTACTTC. The chain recombines TRBV15 with TRBJ2-7, with 11 nucleotides matching TRBD2. V lost 1 base and J lost 0; bases outside the gene matches: 2. Germline CDR1 LNHNV, CDR2 YYDKDF (reference sequence). This CDR3 has 16 residues.

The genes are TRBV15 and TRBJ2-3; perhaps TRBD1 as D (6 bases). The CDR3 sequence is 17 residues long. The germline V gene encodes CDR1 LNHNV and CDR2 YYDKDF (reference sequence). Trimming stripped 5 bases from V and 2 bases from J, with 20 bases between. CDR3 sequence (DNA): TGTGCCACCAGCCGCCCCCGGGACATAGGAGACACAGATACGCAGTATTTT. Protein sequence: CATSRPRDIGDTDTQYF.

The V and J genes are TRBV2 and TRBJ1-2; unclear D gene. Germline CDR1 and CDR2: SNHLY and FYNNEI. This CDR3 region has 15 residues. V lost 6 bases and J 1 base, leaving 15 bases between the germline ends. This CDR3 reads CASRAYSNYNYGYTF. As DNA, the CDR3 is TGTGCCAGCAGGGCATACAGTAACTATAACTATGGCTACACCTTC.

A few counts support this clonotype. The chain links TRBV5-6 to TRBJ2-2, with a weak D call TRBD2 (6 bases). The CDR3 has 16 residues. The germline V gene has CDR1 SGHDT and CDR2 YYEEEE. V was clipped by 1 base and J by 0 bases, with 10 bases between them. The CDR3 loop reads CASSLRLASNTGELFF. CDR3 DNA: TGTGCCAGCAGCTTGAGGCTAGCGTCGAACACCGGGGAGCTGTTTTTT.

The DNA for the CDR3 is TGTGCCAGCAGTATACGACAGGGTTTGGGCAATGAGCAGTTCTTC. It codes for CASSIRQGLGNEQFF. The V and J genes are TRBV12-3 or TRBV12-4 and TRBJ2-1, with TRBD1 identical over 7 bases. The V and J ends lost 5 bases and 6 bases, in that order; junction bases with no gene match: 10. This CDR3 contains 15 residues.